This T cell receptor (beta chain) emerged from a study of control samples from healthy donors and cancer patients. The table came from immunoSEQ multiplex PCR; TCRdb's copy has only in-frame clones and leaves some out. The sample consists of roughly 41,000 clones, around 94% of them appearing once. The V gene's germline CDR1 is SGHNT and CDR2 YENEEA. The V and J ends lost 3 bases and 7 bases, in that order; junction bases with no gene match: 7. The CDR3 contains 15 residues. Sequencing was performed on blood. This chain joins TRBV11-3 and TRBJ2-1; 9 positions match TRBD1. This TCR derives from a man in his 60s in good health. The CDR3 here is CASSFEDRGSNEQFF. CDR3 DNA sequence: TGTGCCAGCAGCTTTGAAGACAGGGGGTCAAATGAGCAGTTCTTC.